This T cell receptor (beta chain) was recovered during a study of T cell responses to AZD1222 COVID-19 vaccine. Study overall: Pooling of second doses given at about 4 or about 12 weeks was done. Notes on the study in general: Repertoires were collected only later (after the peak T cell response had occurred). Seropositive AZD1222 recipients at baseline numbered only five to seven.

Germline assignment: CDR1 LGHNT and CDR2 FRNRAP. The CDR3 loop spans 13 amino acids. Deletions cut 0 bases from V and 7 bases from J, with 9 bases between. Here immunoSEQ multiplex PCR was the method, and the copy in TCRdb shows in-frame clones only, minus some. The table records about 160,000 clones, about nine tenths of them present only once. Details on this clone: Its target is unknown.

The sequence was collected from an adult in good health. This material consisted of peripheral blood, taken on day 0 of AZD1222 vaccination. V is TRBV12-5 and J is TRBJ1-2, with a possible D match to TRBD1 (5 bases). The CDR3 loop reads CASGLVDRSGYTF. The CDR3 DNA sequence: TGTGCTAGTGGTTTGGTAGACAGAAGTGGCTACACCTTC.